These 19 T cell receptor beta chains were sequenced from one sample in a study of post-analysis software for immune sequencing data. Unique molecular identifiers had been added to the TCR beta cDNA libraries. TCRdb ran MiXCR on the PCR reads and lists one entry per CDR3 protein. The data show approximately 460,000 distinct CDR3 sequences, under 55% seen once. Their cognate antigens are unknown. Study conclusions and caveats: With TRBV5-6, TRBV5-1 and TRBV20-1 included, about 5 TRBV segments were more frequent in patients than in controls.

Material for sequencing was blood. The receptor source for this set is a girl aged 10-17 years with multiple sclerosis.

The chain carries TRBV6-5 and TRBJ2-1; TRBD2 matches at 13 bases. With 4 bases clipped from V and 9 bases from J, the junction kept 6 bases outside the gene matches. CDR1 and CDR2 (germline): MNHEY, SVGAGI. The CDR3 totals 15 residues. Here the CDR3 DNA reads TGTGCCAGCAGTTCGGGACTAGCGGGATGTACTGAGCAGTTCTTC. Its protein product is CASSSGLAGCTEQFF.

This chain uses TRBV15 with TRBJ2-4, with 9 bases identical to TRBD1. The J call may be incorrect, as the DNA end agrees better with TRBJ2-7. The CDR3 covers 14 residues. CDR1 and CDR2 from the germline V gene are LNHNV and YYDKDF (reference sequence). CDR3 protein: CATRNTGGGDEQYF. Written as DNA, the CDR3 is TGTGCCACCAGGAATACAGGGGGCGGGGACGAGCAGTACTTC.

This clonotype was detected a few times. The chain recombines TRBV14 with TRBJ2-2; TRBD2 might be the D (6 bases). V gave up 0 bases and J gave up 1 base, with 15 bases separating them. The CDR3 contains 18 residues. Per germline, CDR1 SGHDN and CDR2 FVKESK. CDR3 nucleotides: TGTGCCAGCAGCCAAGAGGAGCGGGCCGGGATGAACACCGGGGAGCTGTTTTTT. Translating gives CASSQEERAGMNTGELFF.

This clonotype was counted between two and nine times. The CDR3 loop reads CSVEDLQTSGSYEQYF. The CDR3 coding sequence is TGCAGCGTTGAAGATCTTCAGACTAGCGGCTCCTACGAGCAGTACTTC. The chain carries TRBV29-1 and TRBJ2-7; 9 nucleotides align to TRBD2. After removal of 0 bases from V and 0 bases from J, the junction contained 6 bases not matched to a gene. In germline, CDR1 is SQVTM, CDR2 ANQGSEA. The CDR3 has 16 amino acids.

CDR3 in DNA: TGCAGTGCTATCTGGGGAGAACGAGAGACCCAGTACTTC. This encodes CSAIWGERETQYF. This sequence joins TRBV20-1 and TRBJ2-5, with D maybe TRBD2 (5 bases). V was shortened by 4 bases and J by 4 bases, with 13 bases between the two germline ends. CDR3 size: 13 residues. Germline CDR1 DFQATT, CDR2 SNEGSKA (reference sequence).

This chain joins TRBV29-1 and TRBJ2-3, with TRBD2 identical over 11 bases. Trimming took 3 bases from V and 2 from J; bases not matched to a gene: 7. The V gene's germline CDR1 is SQVTM and CDR2 ANQGSEA. The CDR3 runs to 16 residues. The CDR3 sequence: CSVEGGTSGITDTQYF. Here the CDR3 DNA reads TGCAGCGTTGAGGGTGGGACTAGCGGCATCACAGATACGCAGTATTTT.

This clonotype showed up just a few times. The J gene is TRBJ2-4, the V gene TRBV3-1, with TRBD2 matching over 12 bases. The tail of the sequence fits TRBJ2-7 better, so the J call may be wrong. Germline CDR1 and CDR2: LGHDT and YNNKEL (reference sequence). This CDR3 is built from 16 residues. CDR3 sequence reads: CASSQGLAGVGNEQYF. CDR3 DNA sequence: TGTGCCAGCAGCCAAGGACTAGCGGGAGTAGGGAACGAGCAGTACTTC.

This clonotype has a handful of counts. V and J are TRBV2 and TRBJ1-2, with D perhaps TRBD1 (5 bases). The length of the CDR3 is 14 residues. V lost 2 bases and J lost 0, with 7 bases in between. The germline CDR1 and CDR2 sequences are SNHLY and FYNNEI. This chain's CDR3 is CASSEYRSNYGYTF. DNA of the CDR3: TGTGCCAGCAGTGAATACAGGTCTAACTATGGCTACACCTTC.

CDR3 region: CSARIGGTRSYEQYF. The CDR3 DNA reads as TGCAGTGCTAGGATCGGTGGCACGCGCTCCTACGAGCAGTACTTC. The V and J genes are TRBV20-1 and TRBJ2-7, with D unresolved. V lost 3 bases to trimming and J lost 0 bases, with 15 bases between them. The CDR3 sequence is 15 residues long. Germline V lookup: CDR1 DFQATT, CDR2 SNEGSKA (reference sequence).

This clonotype was recorded a few times. The chain has TRBV15 and TRBJ2-3; D gene unclear. This CDR3 has 13 amino acids. Germline V gene sequence: CDR1 LNHNV, CDR2 YYDKDF (reference sequence). The V gene lost 1 base and the J gene lost 2 bases, with 4 bases spanning the gap. CDR3 sequence reads: CATSRGPTDTQYF. The CDR3 region has the DNA TGTGCCACCAGCAGAGGCCCCACAGATACGCAGTATTTT. The whole variable domain, filled in from reference TRBV15 and TRBJ2-3, reads DAMVIQNPRYQVTQFGKPVTLSCSQTLNHNVMYWYQQKSSQAPKLLFHYYDKDFNNEADTPDNFQSRRPNTSFCFLDIRSPGLGDTAMYLCATSRGPTDTQYFGPGTRLTVL.

This chain joins TRBV29-1 and TRBJ1-4; TRBD1 aligns across 7 bases. V was pared by 6 bases and J by 5 bases, with 6 bases of the junction left unmatched. In germline, CDR1 is SQVTM, CDR2 ANQGSEA. The CDR3 spans 13 residues. The DNA for the CDR3 is TGCAGCGTCCAGACAGGGAGGAATGAAAAACTGTTTTTT. Residues: CSVQTGRNEKLFF.

J is TRBJ2-3 and V is TRBV10-3, with 8 bases aligning to TRBD2. V shed 4 bases, J shed 0 bases, and the junction held 6 bases outside the gene matches. Germline V gene data show CDR1 as ENHRY and CDR2 as SYGVKD. The CDR3 has 16 amino acids. The CDR3 reads CAISVAGPDSTDTQYF. CDR3 bases: TGTGCCATCAGTGTAGCGGGGCCTGATAGCACAGATACGCAGTATTTT.

About this clonotype itself: At one boundary the junction diverges from the germline segment, which might be a read error. This sequence joins TRBV11-1 and TRBJ2-7; D is undetermined. Germline V lookup: CDR1 SGHAT, CDR2 FQDESV (reference sequence). The CDR3 has 15 amino acids. CDR3: CVSSLEVTSSYEQYF. In DNA, the CDR3 is TGTGTCAGCAGCTTAGAGGTTACAAGCTCCTACGAGCAGTACTTC.

The CDR3 loop is CASTRSQRQGYNEQFF. The CDR3 nucleotides read TGTGCCAGCACACGATCCCAACGACAGGGTTACAATGAGCAGTTCTTC. The genes are TRBV6-5 and TRBJ2-1, with 7 bases fitting TRBD1. Germline V lookup: CDR1 MNHEY, CDR2 SVGAGI. This CDR3 has 16 amino acids. V lost 7 bases and J lost 4; bases outside the gene matches: 13.

The chain combines TRBV4-2 with TRBJ2-3; 7 nucleotides align to TRBD2. The CDR3 is 13 amino acids. Germline V CDR1 and CDR2: LGHNA, YNFKEQ. With V trimmed by 3 bases and J by 3 bases, 0 bases remained unmatched. The CDR3 loop is CASSQRETDTQYF. The CDR3, as DNA: TGTGCCAGCAGCCAGCGGGAGACAGATACGCAGTATTTT.

This clonotype was counted at least ten times. One end of the junction fails to match germline, which may point to a read error. The chain has TRBV7-7 and TRBJ2-7, with D hard to call. Germline V gene sequence: CDR1 SSHAT, CDR2 FNYEAQ (reference sequence). The CDR3 consists of 13 residues. The CDR3 coding sequence is TGTGCTAGCAGCTTAGGTGTCACGTACGAGCAGTACTTC. It translates to CASSLGVTYEQYF.

The chain has TRBV6-6 and TRBJ1-2, with D maybe TRBD1 (5 bases). From germline, CDR1 is MNHNY and CDR2 SVGAGI (reference sequence). CDR3 length: 12 residues. V lost 5 bases, J lost 7 bases, and 11 bases lay in between. CDR3 coding DNA: TGTGCCAGCAGTGGGACGGTCAGTGGCTACACCTTC. Its translation is CASSGTVSGYTF.

This clonotype appeared a few times. In DNA form, the CDR3 reads TGTGCCAGCAGCCTTGAGGGGGACAGGGCCTACGAGCAGTACTTC. Translated, it gives CASSLEGDRAYEQYF. The chain uses TRBV2 and TRBJ2-7; TRBD1 matches at 9 bases. V lost 6 bases to trimming and J lost 2 bases; unmatched junction nucleotides: 8. The CDR3 runs to 15 residues. Germline-derived CDR1 and CDR2 are SNHLY and FYNNEI.

The chain has TRBV28 and TRBJ1-3; D remains ambiguous. From germline, CDR1 is MDHEN and CDR2 SYDVKM. The V gene lost 3 bases and the J gene lost 0 bases, with 15 bases spanning the gap. The CDR3 is 17 amino acids. Here the CDR3 DNA reads TGTGCCAGCAGTTTTCAGAGGGAACCATTCTCTGGAAACACCATATATTTT. Protein sequence: CASSFQREPFSGNTIYF.